This T cell receptor beta chain was identified during a study of T cells in Graves' hyperthyroidism and ophthalmopathy. Regions amplified from RNA transcripts were the TCR beta CDR3 regions. With the HTBI primer set, the TCR CDR3 went through a first round of RT-PCR. TCRdb fed the multiplex PCR reads into MiXCR, producing one record per CDR3 protein. The sample lists a few hundred thousand distinct CDR3 sequences; 46% were seen once. The CDR3 is 14 residues long. From germline, CDR1 is DFQATT and CDR2 SNEGSKA (reference sequence). V gave up 6 bases and J gave up 2 bases, with 16 bases separating them. Criteria for exclusion of patients were uncontrolled infection, other autoimmune disease, pregnancy or lactation. This clonotype showed up many times.

This TCR was sampled from an adult woman with Graves' disease, either hyperthyroidism or ophthalmopathy (not recorded which). The chain combines TRBV20-1 with TRBJ1-2; D is unclear. The sequenced sample consisted of peripheral blood or thyroid tissue (not recorded which). The CDR3 DNA is TGCAGTGCAAGCCAGTCCACTTTAAACTATGGCTACACCTTC. It specifies CSASQSTLNYGYTF.